Following are 28 T cell receptor beta chains from one sample sequenced in a study of cytomegalovirus exposure and HLA in healthy donors. The PCR had 60 Vbeta and 13 Jbeta primers. The method was immunoSEQ multiplex PCR; TCRdb's version includes in-frame clones alone and lacks a portion of them. The sample consists of roughly 150,000 clones, about 88% of them appearing once. Sequencing input: PBMCs. These receptors originate from a woman under 30 in good health and CMV-seronegative.

The chain joins TRBV4-3 to TRBJ1-3; D unresolved. The V and J ends lost 0 bases and 0 bases respectively, with 6 bases between them. The CDR3 has 15 residues. From germline, CDR1 is LGHNA and CDR2 YSLEER. This CDR3 is CASSQEQTSGNTIYF. DNA for the CDR3: TGCGCCAGCAGCCAAGAACAGACCTCTGGAAACACCATATATTTT.

The chain joins TRBV29-1 to TRBJ2-7; 7 positions match TRBD1. V gave up 6 bases and J gave up 6 bases; unmatched junction bases: 5. The CDR3 length is 11 residues. In germline, CDR1 is SQVTM, CDR2 ANQGSEA. CDR3: CSVATGPEQYF. Written as DNA, the CDR3 is TGCAGCGTCGCGACAGGGCCCGAGCAGTACTTC.

This chain uses TRBV28 with TRBJ2-5; unclear D gene. The length of the CDR3 is 14 residues. Germline V gene lookup returns CDR1 MDHEN and CDR2 SYDVKM. V was pared by 1 base and J by 2 bases, with 8 bases between. As DNA, the CDR3 is TGTGCCAGCAGTTTATTGAACAAGCAAGAGACCCAGTACTTC. Protein sequence: CASSLLNKQETQYF. Together with reference TRBV28 and TRBJ2-5, the CDR3 gives the full variable domain: DVKVTQSSRYLVKRTGEKVFLECVQDMDHENMFWYRQDPGLGLRLIYFSYDVKMKEKGDIPEGYSVSREKKERFSLILESASTNQTSMYLCASSLLNKQETQYFGPGTRLLVL.

The V call is TRBV6-6, the J call TRBJ1-2, with 7 bases matching TRBD1. CDR1 MNHNY and CDR2 SVGAGI come from the germline V gene (reference sequence). The CDR3 spans 12 residues. Unmatched junction bases numbered 5, after V lost 11 bases and J lost 2 bases. The CDR3 DNA is TGTGCCGCCATACAGGGGAACTATGGCTACACCTTC. Residues: CAAIQGNYGYTF.

V and J are TRBV6-6 and TRBJ1-2; 7 positions agree with TRBD1. Per the germline V gene, CDR1 is MNHNY and CDR2 is SVGAGI (reference sequence). V shed 6 bases and J 5 bases; nucleotides not matched to a gene: 12. The CDR3 has 15 amino acids. The CDR3 reads CASSQGRTGSYGYTF. CDR3 bases: TGTGCCAGCAGCCAGGGCCGGACAGGAAGTTATGGCTACACCTTC.

The V call is TRBV4-3, the J call TRBJ1-1; D unresolved. Trimming took off 0 bases at V and 0 bases at J, with 8 bases between the two ends. Germline lookup yields CDR1 LGHNA and CDR2 YSLEER. The CDR3 runs to 15 residues. The CDR3, as DNA: TGCGCCAGCAGCCAAGATGCGGTTGTGAACACTGAAGCTTTCTTT. This sequence encodes CASSQDAVVNTEAFF.

The chain couples TRBV29-1 to TRBJ2-1; D is possibly TRBD1 (6 bases). There are 11 residues in the CDR3. Deletions cut 6 bases from V and 7 bases from J, with 10 bases between. CDR1 is SQVTM, CDR2 ANQGSEA, per germline. The CDR3, as DNA: TGCAGCGTCTGGGACATGAATGAGCAGTTCTTC. It codes for CSVWDMNEQFF.

The rearrangement joins TRBV14 to TRBJ1-4; the match to TRBD1 covers 7 bases. V was pared by 4 bases and J by 4 bases, with 6 bases of the junction left unmatched. Germline assignment: CDR1 SGHDN and CDR2 FVKESK. The CDR3 is 15 residues long. The CDR3 loop is CASSPRDSRNEKLFF. The CDR3 coding sequence is TGTGCCAGCAGCCCCCGGGACAGCCGTAATGAAAAACTGTTTTTT.

A few counts support this clone. The chain carries TRBV6-1 and TRBJ2-7; 7 positions match TRBD1. Trimming took 7 bases from V and 0 from J; bases not matched to a gene: 6. Germline-derived CDR1 and CDR2 are MNHNS and SASEGT. The CDR3 length is 14 residues. The CDR3 DNA is TGTGCCAGCAACCGGGGACAGCTCTCCTACGAGCAGTACTTC. Its protein product is CASNRGQLSYEQYF.

The chain uses TRBV11-2 and TRBJ2-5; TRBD1 matches at 11 bases. This CDR3 contains 17 residues. CDR1 SGHAT and CDR2 FQNNGV come from the germline V gene. V shed 5 bases, J shed 2 bases, and the junction held 10 bases outside the gene matches. The DNA for the CDR3 is TGTGCCAGCAGCCTAGGGGTCCGGGACAGGGGGCAAGAGACCCAGTACTTC. This gives the protein CASSLGVRDRGQETQYF.

The rearrangement links TRBV5-1 to TRBJ2-7, with TRBD2 identical over 10 bases. The CDR3 extends over 17 amino acids. Unmatched junction bases numbered 6, after V lost 0 bases and J lost 0 bases. In germline, CDR1 is SGHRS, CDR2 YFSETQ. The CDR3 region has the DNA TGCGCCAGCAGCTTGGCTAGCGGGGGCCTGAGCTCCTACGAGCAGTACTTC. Its translation is CASSLASGGLSSYEQYF.

The chain uses TRBV29-1 and TRBJ1-2; 7 bases agree with TRBD1. Germline-derived CDR1 and CDR2 are SQVTM and ANQGSEA. The CDR3 consists of 12 residues. Unmatched junction bases numbered 7, after V lost 7 bases and J lost 5 bases. This CDR3 is CSAWDRSYGYTF. CDR3 bases: TGCAGCGCTTGGGACAGAAGTTATGGCTACACCTTC.

The chain has TRBV7-2 and TRBJ1-5; no firm D call. The CDR3 is 14 amino acids. Trimming shortened V by 1 base and J by 4 bases, and 8 bases separated the two germline ends. CDR1 is SGHTA, CDR2 FQGNSA, per germline. The CDR3 bases are TGTGCCAGCAGCTTAGGGCAGTGGAATCAGCCCCAGCATTTT. Protein: CASSLGQWNQPQHF.

Worth noting for this clone: Other DNA sequences in the same sample also yield this CDR3. The chain couples TRBV6-5 to TRBJ2-7; 11 positions match TRBD1. CDR1 and CDR2 (germline): MNHEY, SVGAGI. The CDR3 runs 14 residues. V dropped 1 base and J dropped 6; count of bases not matched to a gene: 2. The CDR3, as DNA: TGTGCCAGCAGTTACTTGGGACAGGGGGGCGAGCAGTACTTC. It encodes CASSYLGQGGEQYF.

The CDR3 protein is CASRGQGNQPQHF. For the CDR3, the DNA is TGTGCCAGTAGGGGCCAGGGGAATCAGCCCCAGCATTTT. The chain uses TRBV19 and TRBJ1-5, with a weak D call TRBD1 (6 bases). Trimming removed 6 bases at V and 4 bases at J, with 10 bases between. The germline V gene encodes CDR1 LNHDA and CDR2 SQIVND (reference sequence). There are 13 residues in the CDR3.

This chain joins TRBV10-3 and TRBJ1-1, with D perhaps TRBD1 (6 bases). Germline assignment: CDR1 ENHRY and CDR2 SYGVKD. Trimming shortened V by 3 bases and J by 5 bases, and 22 bases separated the two germline ends. The CDR3 extends over 17 amino acids. The CDR3 region has the DNA TGTGCCATCAGTGATCTTTCAAGGGGGGGGCTGTATACTGAAGCTTTCTTT. Amino acid sequence: CAISDLSRGGLYTEAFF.

By proportion, this clone is medium-sized. The rearrangement uses TRBV6-6 and TRBJ1-6; tentative D call: TRBD1 (6 bases). The CDR3 covers 12 residues. Trimming removed 7 bases from V and 6 bases from J, with 7 bases in between. Germline CDR1 and CDR2: MNHNY and SVGAGI (reference sequence). CDR3 sequence: CASNRANSPLHF. CDR3 DNA sequence: TGTGCCAGCAACAGGGCTAATTCACCCCTCCACTTT.

CDR3 loop: CASSGEAFF. The CDR3 region has the DNA TGTGCCAGCAGTGGCGAAGCTTTCTTT. The J gene is TRBJ1-1, the V gene TRBV6-5; D not certain. With 5 bases removed from V and 8 bases from J, the gap between germline ends came to 3 bases. CDR1 is MNHEY and CDR2 is SVGAGI in the germline V gene. This CDR3 has 9 residues.

The V gene is TRBV4-1, the J gene TRBJ1-2; TRBD1 aligns across 8 bases. V lost 4 bases to trimming and J lost 4 bases; unmatched junction nucleotides: 11. Germline CDR1 MGHRA, CDR2 YSYEKL. The CDR3 extends over 16 amino acids. This chain's CDR3 is CASSPMRTGRFYGYTF. CDR3 bases: TGCGCCAGCAGCCCCATGAGGACAGGGCGATTCTATGGCTACACCTTC.

The V gene is TRBV18, the J gene TRBJ2-7; D is ambiguous. The V gene lost 3 bases and the J gene lost 7 bases, with 13 bases spanning the gap. Germline V gene data show CDR1 as KGHSH and CDR2 as LQKENI. The CDR3 contains 13 residues. CDR3: CASSPILTGEQYF. CDR3 DNA sequence: TGTGCCAGCTCACCGATCCTGACGGGTGAGCAGTACTTC.

The chain has TRBV7-2 and TRBJ1-3; D is perhaps TRBD1 (5 bases). The CDR3 length is 18 residues. Between the trimmed V and J ends, which lost 1 base and 3 bases, there was a span of 19 bases. In germline, CDR1 is SGHTA, CDR2 FQGNSA. CDR3 in amino acids: CASSLDPPRGVSGNTIYF. The DNA for the CDR3 is TGTGCCAGCAGCTTAGACCCCCCCCGGGGGGTTAGTGGAAACACCATATATTTT.

This clone was seen only once. The chain recombines TRBV5-1 with TRBJ2-7; D gene unclear. This CDR3 is 13 amino acids long. V lost 5 bases and J lost 2, with 11 bases in between. The V gene's germline CDR1 is SGHRS and CDR2 YFSETQ. The CDR3 spells CASSDGRTYEQYF. The DNA of the CDR3 is TGCGCCAGCAGTGATGGTAGAACCTACGAGCAGTACTTC.

The CDR3 here is CATSVPGTGNTEAFF. In DNA form, the CDR3 reads TGTGCCACCAGCGTACCAGGAACAGGGAACACTGAAGCTTTCTTT. J is TRBJ1-1 and V is TRBV28; D is perhaps TRBD1 (5 bases). The CDR3 is 15 residues long. Germline CDR1 and CDR2: MDHEN and SYDVKM. Trimming left V 10 bases short and J 1 base short, with 19 bases between.

The V call is TRBV7-3, the J call TRBJ2-7; 11 bases line up with TRBD1. V gave up 5 bases and J gave up 4 bases; unmatched junction bases: 4. CDR1 and CDR2 from the germline V gene are SGHTA and FQGTGA. This CDR3 has 14 residues. The CDR3 sequence is CASSNGQGAYEQYF. The CDR3 DNA reads TGTGCCAGCAGCAACGGACAGGGGGCGTACGAGCAGTACTTC.

J is TRBJ2-1 and V is TRBV11-3; weak D call: TRBD1 (5 bases). The germline V gene has CDR1 SGHNT and CDR2 YENEEA. The length of the CDR3 is 15 residues. Deletions cut 2 bases from V and 2 bases from J, with 10 bases between. The CDR3: CASSLWQGPYNEQFF. The DNA for the CDR3 is TGTGCCAGCAGCTTATGGCAGGGCCCCTACAATGAGCAGTTCTTC.

The chain links TRBV12-5 to TRBJ1-1; 8 nucleotides line up with TRBD1. Germline lookup yields CDR1 LGHNT and CDR2 FRNRAP. J lost 1 base, V lost 4 bases, and 11 bases had no gene match. The CDR3 has 17 amino acids. CDR3 region: CASGSRLPGGQNTEAFF. The DNA of the CDR3 is TGTGCTAGTGGTTCCCGACTCCCAGGGGGCCAGAACACTGAAGCTTTCTTT.

V usage is TRBV7-2 and J usage is TRBJ2-3; TRBD2 aligns across 14 bases. V lost 5 bases, J lost 4 bases, and 5 bases stayed unmatched. CDR3 length: 16 residues. Germline V gene sequence: CDR1 SGHTA, CDR2 FQGNSA. The CDR3 nucleotides are TGTGCCAGCAGCCTAATGGGACTAGCGGGAGCAGATACGCAGTATTTT. Translated: CASSLMGLAGADTQYF.

This chain links TRBV9 with TRBJ1-6; 7 positions agree with TRBD1. With V trimmed by 0 bases and J by 6 bases, 3 bases remained unmatched. Germline loops: CDR1 SGDLS, CDR2 YYNGEE. The CDR3 totals 15 residues. The CDR3 nucleotides read TGTGCCAGCAGCGTAGGACAGGGAGTTAATTCACCCCTCCACTTT. Protein product: CASSVGQGVNSPLHF.